This TCR beta chain came from a study of cytomegalovirus exposure and HLA in healthy donors. A multiplex PCR was run with 60 Vbeta primers and 13 Jbeta primers. Method: immunoSEQ multiplex PCR; TCRdb's copy keeps in-frame clones and lacks some. The data contain 40,000 to 55,000 clones, around 74% of them singletons. Details on this clone: The target antigen is unknown.

Points from the study as a whole: Many donors carried some public TCRs, although rarity characterized most TCR sequences.

V was pared by 4 bases and J by 2 bases, with 4 bases of the junction left unmatched. Germline V lookup: CDR1 SGHRS, CDR2 YFSETQ. CDR3 length equals 17 residues. The receptor comes from a man in his thirties or forties in good health and CMV-seronegative. This rearrangement joins TRBV5-1 to TRBJ2-2; TRBD2 matches at 14 bases. The sequenced sample consisted of PBMCs. CDR3 sequence reads: CASSRGLAGVNTGELFF. DNA of the CDR3: TGCGCCAGCAGCCGGGGACTAGCGGGAGTTAACACCGGGGAGCTGTTTTTT.